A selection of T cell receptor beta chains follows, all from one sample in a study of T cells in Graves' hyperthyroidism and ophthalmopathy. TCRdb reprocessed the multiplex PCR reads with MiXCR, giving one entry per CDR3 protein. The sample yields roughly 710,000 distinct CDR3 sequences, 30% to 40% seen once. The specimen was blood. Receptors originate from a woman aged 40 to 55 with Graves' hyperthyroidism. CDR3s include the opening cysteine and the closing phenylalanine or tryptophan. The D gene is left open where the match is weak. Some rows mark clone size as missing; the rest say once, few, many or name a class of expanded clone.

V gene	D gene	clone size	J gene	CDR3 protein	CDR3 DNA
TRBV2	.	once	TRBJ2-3	CASSTRGDTQYF	TGTGCCAGCAGCACCCGGGGGGATACGCAGTATTTT
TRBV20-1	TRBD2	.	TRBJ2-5	CSAPLAEGTDTQYF	TGCAGTGCTCCGCTAGCGGAGGGTACAGATACGCAGTACTTC
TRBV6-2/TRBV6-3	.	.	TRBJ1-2	CASSYRRVKGYTF	TGTGCCAGCAGTTACCGCAGGGTTAAAGGCTACACCTTC
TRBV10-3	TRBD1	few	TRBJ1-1	CAISERDRGQFANTEAFF	TGTGCCATCAGTGAGAGGGACAGGGGTCAGTTTGCGAACACTGAAGCTTTCTTT
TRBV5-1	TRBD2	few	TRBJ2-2	CASSLSGSDTGELFF	TGCGCCAGCAGCCTTAGCGGGAGTGACACCGGGGAGCTGTTTTTT
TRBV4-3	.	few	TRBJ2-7	CASSQAAVSYEQYF	TGCGCCAGCAGCCAAGCCGCGGTCTCCTACGAGCAGTACTTC
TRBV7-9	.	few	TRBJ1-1	CASSPPEPQSNMNTEAFF	TGTGCCAGCAGCCCTCCAGAGCCTCAATCAAACATGAACACTGAAGCTTTCTTT
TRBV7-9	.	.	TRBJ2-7	CASSLGNPSSSYEQYF	TGTGCCAGCAGTTTAGGCAACCCCTCAAGCTCCTACGAGCAGTACTTC
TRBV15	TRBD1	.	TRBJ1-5	CATSSPPGGNQPQHF	TGTGCCACCAGCAGCCCGCCAGGGGGGAATCAGCCCCAGCATTTT
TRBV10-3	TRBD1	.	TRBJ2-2	CASSSGQGDTGELFF	TGTGCCAGCAGTTCTGGACAGGGCGACACCGGGGAGCTGTTTTTT
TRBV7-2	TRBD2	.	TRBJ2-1	CARGSGRANEQFF	TGTGCTAGGGGAAGCGGGAGGGCCAATGAGCAGTTCTTC
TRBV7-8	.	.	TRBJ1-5	CAGSPGPINQPQHF	TGTGCCGGCAGCCCTGGGCCCATCAATCAGCCCCAGCATTTT
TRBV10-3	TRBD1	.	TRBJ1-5	CAISPGQGVQPQHF	TGTGCCATCAGTCCCGGACAGGGGGTTCAGCCCCAGCATTTT
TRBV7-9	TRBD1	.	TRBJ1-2	CASSSGGGHGYTF	TGTGCCAGCAGCTCAGGGGGGGGCCATGGCTACACCTTC
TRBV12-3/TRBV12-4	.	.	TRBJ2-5	CASSPLRKIEETQYF	TGTGCCAGCAGTCCCCTGAGAAAGATAGAGGAGACCCAGTACTTC
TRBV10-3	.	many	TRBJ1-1	CAIRQDTEAFF	TGTGCCATCAGACAGGACACTGAAGCTTTCTTT
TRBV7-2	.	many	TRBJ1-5	CASSLVAPDQPQHF	TGTGCCAGCAGCTTAGTTGCCCCAGACCAGCCCCAGCATTTT
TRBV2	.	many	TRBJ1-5	CASSGVGPTNGYSNQPQHF	TGTGCCAGCAGTGGGGTGGGGCCGACGAATGGATATAGCAATCAGCCCCAGCATTTT
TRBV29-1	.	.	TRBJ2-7	CSVGGGNYEQYF	TGCAGCGTTGGCGGGGGCAACTACGAGCAGTACTTC
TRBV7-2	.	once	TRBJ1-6	CASSPRAPGNNSPLHF	TGTGCCAGCAGCCCTCGGGCACCGGGCAATAATTCACCCCTCCACTTT
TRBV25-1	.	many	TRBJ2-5	CASNGDETQYF	TGTGCCAGCAATGGGGATGAGACCCAGTACTTC
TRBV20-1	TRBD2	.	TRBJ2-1	CSPGLAGYNEQFF	TGCAGCCCGGGACTAGCGGGCTACAATGAGCAGTTCTTC
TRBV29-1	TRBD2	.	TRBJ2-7	CSVVSSGTREQYF	TGCAGCGTTGTTTCTAGCGGTACTCGGGAGCAGTACTTC
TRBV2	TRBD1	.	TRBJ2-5	CARGQGGTQYF	TGTGCCAGAGGACAGGGGGGGACCCAGTACTTC
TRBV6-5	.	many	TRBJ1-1	CASSLGNRARAFF	TGTGCCAGCAGTTTGGGTAACAGGGCCAGAGCTTTCTTT
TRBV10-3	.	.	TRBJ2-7	CAITGFGGEQYF	TGTGCCATCACGGGATTTGGGGGCGAGCAGTACTTC
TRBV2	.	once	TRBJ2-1	CASKLRDFPYNEQFF	TGTGCCAGTAAACTCAGGGATTTCCCCTACAATGAGCAGTTCTTC
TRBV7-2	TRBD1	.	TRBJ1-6	CASRPTGQMNSPLHF	TGTGCCAGCCGGCCCACGGGACAGATGAATTCACCCCTCCACTTT
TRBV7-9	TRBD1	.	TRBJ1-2	CASSLGLTGAHGYTF	TGTGCCAGCAGCTTAGGCCTGACAGGGGCGCATGGCTACACCTTC
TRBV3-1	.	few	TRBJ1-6	CASSQDYGGLHF	TGTGCCAGCAGCCAAGATTATGGGGGACTCCACTTT
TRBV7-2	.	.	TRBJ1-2	CASSLPYRGRDGGYTF	TGTGCCAGCAGCCTTCCGTACAGAGGCAGGGACGGTGGCTACACCTTC
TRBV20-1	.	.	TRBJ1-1	CSAMGLAGNTEAFF	TGCAGTGCTATGGGGCTAGCGGGGAACACTGAAGCTTTCTTT
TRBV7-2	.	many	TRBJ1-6	CASSLDRRDPLHF	TGTGCCAGCAGCTTAGACCGCCGGGATCCCCTCCACTTT
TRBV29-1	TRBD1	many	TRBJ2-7	CSVGRDRGMYEQYF	TGCAGCGTTGGACGGGACAGGGGGATGTACGAGCAGTACTTC
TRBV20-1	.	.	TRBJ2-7	CSARNRDDYEQYF	TGCAGTGCTAGAAACAGGGACGACTACGAGCAGTACTTC
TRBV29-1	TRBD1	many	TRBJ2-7	CSVERTGDYEQYF	TGCAGCGTTGAAAGAACAGGGGACTACGAGCAGTACTTC
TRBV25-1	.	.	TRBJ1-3	CASRSGIIYF	TGTGCCAGCAGATCCGGGATCATATATTTT
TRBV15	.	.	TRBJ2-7	CATSRDRFRAVNEQYF	TGTGCCACCAGCAGAGATCGGTTCAGGGCCGTCAACGAGCAGTACTTC
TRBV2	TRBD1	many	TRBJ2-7	CASSEGTGWTLLLEQYF	TGTGCCAGCAGTGAAGGGACAGGGTGGACCCTCCTCCTCGAGCAGTACTTC
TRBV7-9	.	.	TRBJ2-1	CASRARGPWEQFF	TGTGCCAGCAGGGCCCGCGGGCCTTGGGAGCAGTTCTTC
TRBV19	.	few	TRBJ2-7	CASSISGRGTYEQYF	TGTGCCAGTAGTATCTCTGGACGGGGGACTTACGAGCAGTACTTC
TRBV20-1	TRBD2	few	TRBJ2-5	CSANKGLAGKETQYF	TGCAGTGCTAACAAGGGACTAGCGGGGAAAGAGACCCAGTACTTC
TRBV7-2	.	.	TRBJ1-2	CASSLAFGGYTF	TGTGCCAGCAGCTTGGCCTTCGGTGGCTACACCTTC
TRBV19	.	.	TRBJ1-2	CASSLVRGILLGYTF	TGTGCCAGTAGTCTAGTTAGGGGAATCCTACTTGGCTACACCTTC
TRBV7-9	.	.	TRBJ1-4	CATTVGAGPNEKLFF	TGTGCCACCACGGTGGGGGCGGGGCCTAATGAAAAACTGTTTTTT
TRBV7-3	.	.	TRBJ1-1	CASSLSGSYNEAFF	TGTGCCAGCAGCTTAAGTGGGAGCTACAATGAAGCTTTCTTT
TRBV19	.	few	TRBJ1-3	CASSIQGSRGNTIYF	TGTGCCAGTAGTATACAGGGATCGAGAGGAAACACCATATATTTT
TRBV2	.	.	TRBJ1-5	CASSVEGGFSNQPQHF	TGTGCCAGCAGCGTAGAGGGGGGGTTTAGCAATCAGCCCCAGCATTTT
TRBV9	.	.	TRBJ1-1	CASSQEPLPEAFF	TGTGCCAGCAGCCAAGAGCCTCTTCCTGAAGCTTTCTTT
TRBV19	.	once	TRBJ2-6	CASSTETVFLSGANVLTF	TGTGCCAGTAGTACTGAGACAGTATTCCTCTCTGGGGCCAACGTCCTGACTTTC
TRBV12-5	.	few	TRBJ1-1	CASGLVPNRHTEAFF	TGTGCTAGTGGTTTGGTACCCAACAGGCACACTGAAGCTTTCTTT
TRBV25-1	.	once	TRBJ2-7	CASGPSYGQYF	TGTGCCAGCGGGCCATCCTACGGGCAGTACTTC
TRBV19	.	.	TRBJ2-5	CASSRRVEETQYF	TGTGCCAGTAGTAGGCGCGTGGAAGAGACCCAGTACTTC
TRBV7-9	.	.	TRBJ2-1	CASSPGTDYNEQFF	TGCGCCAGCAGTCCCGGGACCGACTACAATGAGCAGTTCTTC
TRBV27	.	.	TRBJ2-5	CASSYQINQETQYF	TGTGCCAGCAGTTATCAGATTAACCAAGAGACCCAGTACTTC
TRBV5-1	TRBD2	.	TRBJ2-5	CASSLGYSGEEETQYF	TGCGCCAGCAGCTTGGGATATAGCGGGGAGGAGGAGACCCAGTACTTC
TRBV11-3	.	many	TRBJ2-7	CASSFRRDSEQYF	TGTGCCAGCAGCTTCAGGAGGGATTCCGAGCAGTACTTC